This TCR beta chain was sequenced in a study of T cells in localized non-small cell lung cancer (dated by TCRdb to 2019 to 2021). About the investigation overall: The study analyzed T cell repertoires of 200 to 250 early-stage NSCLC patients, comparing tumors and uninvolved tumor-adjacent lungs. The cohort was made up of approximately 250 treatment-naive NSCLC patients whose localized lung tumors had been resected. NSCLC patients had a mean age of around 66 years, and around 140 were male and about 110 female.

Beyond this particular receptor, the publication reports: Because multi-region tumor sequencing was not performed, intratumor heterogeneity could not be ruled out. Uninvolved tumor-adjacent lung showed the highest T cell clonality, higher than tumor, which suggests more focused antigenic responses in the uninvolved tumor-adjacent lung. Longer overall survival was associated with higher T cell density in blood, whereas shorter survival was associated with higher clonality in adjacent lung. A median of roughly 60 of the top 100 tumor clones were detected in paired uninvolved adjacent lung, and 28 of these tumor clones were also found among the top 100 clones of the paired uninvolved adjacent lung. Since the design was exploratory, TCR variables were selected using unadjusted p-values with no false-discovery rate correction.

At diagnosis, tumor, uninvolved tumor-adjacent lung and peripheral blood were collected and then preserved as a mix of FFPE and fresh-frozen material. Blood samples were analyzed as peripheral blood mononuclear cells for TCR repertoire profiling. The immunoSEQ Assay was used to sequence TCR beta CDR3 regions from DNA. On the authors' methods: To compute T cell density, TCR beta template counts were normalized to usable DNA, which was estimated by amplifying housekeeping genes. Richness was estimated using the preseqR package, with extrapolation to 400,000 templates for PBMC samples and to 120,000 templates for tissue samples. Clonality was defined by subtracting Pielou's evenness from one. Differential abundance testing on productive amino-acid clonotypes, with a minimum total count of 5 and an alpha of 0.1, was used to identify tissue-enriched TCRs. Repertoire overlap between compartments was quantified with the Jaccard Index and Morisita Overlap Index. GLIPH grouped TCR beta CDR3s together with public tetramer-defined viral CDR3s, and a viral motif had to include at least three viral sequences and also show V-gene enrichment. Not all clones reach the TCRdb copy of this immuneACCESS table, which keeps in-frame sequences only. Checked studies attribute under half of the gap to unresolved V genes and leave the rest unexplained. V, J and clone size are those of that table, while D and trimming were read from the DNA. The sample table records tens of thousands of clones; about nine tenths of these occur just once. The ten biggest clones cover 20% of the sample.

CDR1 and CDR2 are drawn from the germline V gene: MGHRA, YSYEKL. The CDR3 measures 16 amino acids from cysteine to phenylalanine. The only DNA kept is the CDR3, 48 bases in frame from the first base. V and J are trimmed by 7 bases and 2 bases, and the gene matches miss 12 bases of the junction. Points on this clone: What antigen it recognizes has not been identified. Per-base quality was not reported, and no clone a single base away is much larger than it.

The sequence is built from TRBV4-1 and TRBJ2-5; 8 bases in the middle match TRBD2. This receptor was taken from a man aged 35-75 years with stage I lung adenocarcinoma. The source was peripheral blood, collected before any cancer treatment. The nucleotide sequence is TGCGCCAGCAACCTCGACCCTAGCGGGTCTCAAGAGACCCAGTACTTC. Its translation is CASNLDPSGSQETQYF.